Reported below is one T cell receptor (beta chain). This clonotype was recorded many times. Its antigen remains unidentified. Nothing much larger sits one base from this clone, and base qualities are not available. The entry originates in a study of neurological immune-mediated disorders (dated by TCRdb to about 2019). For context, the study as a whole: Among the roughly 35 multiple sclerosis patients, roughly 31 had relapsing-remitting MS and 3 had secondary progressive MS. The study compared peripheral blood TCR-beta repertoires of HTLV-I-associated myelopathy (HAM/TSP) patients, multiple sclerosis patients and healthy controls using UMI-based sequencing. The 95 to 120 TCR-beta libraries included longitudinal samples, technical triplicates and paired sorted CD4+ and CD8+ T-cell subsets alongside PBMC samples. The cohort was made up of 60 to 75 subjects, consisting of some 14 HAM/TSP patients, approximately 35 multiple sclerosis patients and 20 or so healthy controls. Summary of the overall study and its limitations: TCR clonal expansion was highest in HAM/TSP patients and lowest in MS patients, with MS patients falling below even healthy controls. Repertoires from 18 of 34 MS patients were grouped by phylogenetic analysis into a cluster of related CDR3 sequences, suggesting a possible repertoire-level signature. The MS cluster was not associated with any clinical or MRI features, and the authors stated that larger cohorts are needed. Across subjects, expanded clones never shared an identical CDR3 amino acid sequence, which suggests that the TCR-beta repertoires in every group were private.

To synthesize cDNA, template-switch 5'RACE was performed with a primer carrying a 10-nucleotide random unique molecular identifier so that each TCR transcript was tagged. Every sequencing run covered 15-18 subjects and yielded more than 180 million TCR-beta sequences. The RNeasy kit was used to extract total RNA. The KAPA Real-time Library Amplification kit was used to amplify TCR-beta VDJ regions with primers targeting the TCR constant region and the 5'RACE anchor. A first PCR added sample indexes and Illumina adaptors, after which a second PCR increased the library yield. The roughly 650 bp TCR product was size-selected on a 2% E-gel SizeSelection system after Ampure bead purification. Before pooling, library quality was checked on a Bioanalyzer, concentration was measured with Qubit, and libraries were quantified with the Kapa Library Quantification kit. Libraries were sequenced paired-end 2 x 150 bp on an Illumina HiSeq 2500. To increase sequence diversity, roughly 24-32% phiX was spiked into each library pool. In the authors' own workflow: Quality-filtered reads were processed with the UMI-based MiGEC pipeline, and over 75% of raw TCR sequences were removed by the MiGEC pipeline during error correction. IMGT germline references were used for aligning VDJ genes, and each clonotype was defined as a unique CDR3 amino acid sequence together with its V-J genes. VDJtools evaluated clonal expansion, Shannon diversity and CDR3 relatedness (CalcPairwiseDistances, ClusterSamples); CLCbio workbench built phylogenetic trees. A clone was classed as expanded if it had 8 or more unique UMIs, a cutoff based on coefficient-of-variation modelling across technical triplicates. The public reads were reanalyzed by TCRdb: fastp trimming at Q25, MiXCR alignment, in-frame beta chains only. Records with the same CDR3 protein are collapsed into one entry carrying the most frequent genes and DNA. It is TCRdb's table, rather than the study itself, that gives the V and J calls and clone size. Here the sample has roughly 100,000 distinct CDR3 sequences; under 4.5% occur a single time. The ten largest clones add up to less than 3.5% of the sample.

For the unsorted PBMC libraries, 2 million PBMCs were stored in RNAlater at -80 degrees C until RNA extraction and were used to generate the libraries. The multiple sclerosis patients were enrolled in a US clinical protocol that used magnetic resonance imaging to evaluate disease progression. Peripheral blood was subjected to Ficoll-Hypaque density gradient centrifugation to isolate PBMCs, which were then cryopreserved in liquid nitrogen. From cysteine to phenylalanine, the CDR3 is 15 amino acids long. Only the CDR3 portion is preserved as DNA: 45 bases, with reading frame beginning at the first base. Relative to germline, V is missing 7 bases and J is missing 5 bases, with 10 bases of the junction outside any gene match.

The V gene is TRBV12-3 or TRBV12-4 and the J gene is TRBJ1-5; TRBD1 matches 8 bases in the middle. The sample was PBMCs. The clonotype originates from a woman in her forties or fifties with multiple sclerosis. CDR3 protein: CASTVWDRWYQPQHF. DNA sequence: TGTGCCAGCACTGTTTGGGACAGGTGGTATCAGCCCCAGCATTTT.